This T cell receptor (beta chain) was retrieved from a study of post-analysis software for immune sequencing data. This clonotype turned up a few times. Antigen specificity is unknown. Overall study findings and caveats: The normalized Chao1 diversity of multiple sclerosis patients was significantly lower than that of controls. Batch-matched samples strongly co-clustered by F measure. Elevated frequency relative to controls characterized four or five TRBV segments in patients, TRBV5-6, TRBV5-1 and TRBV20-1 among them.

The germline V and J ends were trimmed by 5 bases and 3 bases, with 11 bases remaining between them. Germline CDR1 LNHNV, CDR2 YYDKDF (reference sequence). This CDR3 region has 13 residues. Libraries were made from TCR beta cDNA, and they carried unique molecular identifiers. TCRdb re-called the PCR reads through MiXCR, storing one row per CDR3 protein. The sample carries around 400,000 distinct CDR3 sequences, less than 35% recorded once. Sequencing was carried out using blood. The rearrangement uses TRBV15 and TRBJ2-7; no definite D call. This clonotype was sampled from a girl aged 10-17 years with multiple sclerosis. As DNA, the CDR3 is TGTGCCACCAGCCCTCGACATAACTACGAGCAGTACTTC. Translating gives CATSPRHNYEQYF.